The T cell receptor beta chain under discussion was sequenced for a study of Graves' ophthalmopathy and Graves' hyperthyroidism. Trimming removed 4 bases from V and 7 bases from J, with 17 bases in between. The germline CDR1 and CDR2 sequences are SGHRS and YFSETQ. The CDR3 spans 14 residues. TCR beta CDR3 amplification used RNA transcripts. The first round was an RT-PCR with HTBI primers, and the second round was a multiplex PCR. TCRdb fed the multiplex PCR reads into MiXCR, producing one record per CDR3 protein. Among 650,000 to 900,000 distinct CDR3 sequences, around 40% were seen once, and the ten largest hold 40% to 55%. The study's findings and limits: At 65% to 71% sensitivity and 72.22% specificity, the model predicted progression of the ophthalmopathy.

To note about this clonotype: Its antigen remains unidentified.

The sequenced sample consisted of peripheral blood. The rearrangement links TRBV5-1 to TRBJ1-1; tentatively, D is TRBD1 (5 bases). The receptor's source is an adult man with Graves' ophthalmopathy. The CDR3, as DNA: TGCGCCAGCAGCGGCGGCCCCGGGACGGATGAAGCTTTCTTT. Encoded protein: CASSGGPGTDEAFF.